This T cell receptor (beta chain) was sequenced in a study of shared clonotypes between healthy human individuals. Overall study results and limits: The study generally estimated greater richness for naive than memory subsets. Of the naive CD4 clonotypes, roughly 5.5% were shared across a few donors. Clonotype sharing levels among donors were expected to vary with sequencing depth.

CDR3 length: 16 residues. Losses at the gene ends were 0 bases for V and 6 bases for J; bases not matched to a gene: 8. Germline CDR1 reads SGHRS; CDR2 reads YFSETQ. It was CD45RO-negative cells, positively selected for CCR7, that made up naive CD8 cells, with terminally differentiated effector memory CD45RA+ cells excluded. Genomic DNA of every subset was divided equally among multiple immunoSEQ plates. Using immunoSEQ multiplex PCR, the repertoire was profiled, and TCRdb retains in-frame clones only, with some absent. This table has around 700,000 clones, about 91% appearing once. This clone was recorded only once. Its antigen is as yet unknown.

What was sequenced was naive CD8+ T cells sorted from blood. The V and J genes are TRBV5-1 and TRBJ2-2; TRBD1 agrees at 7 bases. The TCR sequence derives from a man aged 30-40 years in good health. The CDR3 region has the DNA TGCGCCAGCAGCTTGGTAACAGGGGTGGCCGCCGGGGAGCTGTTTTTT. Its translation: CASSLVTGVAAGELFF.